A single sample is the source of the 4 T cell receptor beta chains below, sequenced in a study of T cell changes during pregnancy in multiple sclerosis (dated by TCRdb to about 2019). To prepare the library, the immunoSEQ multiplex PCR assay was applied. The clones in this table, taken by TCRdb from immuneACCESS, are in-frame only. Not every clone is retained; where verified, under half of the shortfall comes from an unresolved V gene, and the cause of the rest is unknown. The sample yields 40,000 to 50,000 clones; 80% to 90% were counted once. The top ten clones comprise approximately 1.1% of the sample. The specimen was CD4+ T cells from peripheral blood mononuclear cells, collected in the first trimester of pregnancy. The receptor set was obtained from a female donor with multiple sclerosis, enrolled in a pregnancy study.

The rearrangement uses TRBV5-1 and TRBJ2-5, with 9 nucleotides matching TRBD2. Germline V gene sequence: CDR1 SGHRS, CDR2 YFSETQ. The junction had 12 bases not matched to a gene; V was cut back by 4 bases and J by 5 bases. The CDR3 is 16 amino acids. The CDR3 DNA reads TGCGCCAGCAGCACCGATCCAGCGGGAGGCACGGAGACCCAGTACTTC. Translating it yields CASSTDPAGGTETQYF. The full variable domain, rest sourced from reference TRBV5-1 and TRBJ2-5, is KAGVTQTPRYLIKTRGQQVTLSCSPISGHRSVSWYQQTPGQGLQFLFEYFSETQRNKGNFPGRFSGRQFSNSRSEMNVSTLELGDSALYLCASSTDPAGGTETQYFGPGTRLLVL.

CDR3 DNA sequence: TGCGCCAGCAGCCAAGTTTCACTTTACAATGAGCAGTTCTTC. This encodes CASSQVSLYNEQFF. This rearrangement joins TRBV4-3 to TRBJ2-1; D is unclear. Germline values: CDR1 LGHNA, CDR2 YSLEER. This CDR3 has 14 amino acids. V lost 1 base and J 4 bases, leaving 8 bases between the germline ends.

The chain couples TRBV2 to TRBJ2-3; unclear D gene. Germline lookup yields CDR1 SNHLY and CDR2 FYNNEI. This CDR3 spans 12 amino acids. The V end was cut by 7 bases, the J end by 6 bases, with 11 bases between. Here the CDR3 DNA reads TGTGCCAGCACCACTCGAGCGGATACGCAGTATTTT. Protein product: CASTTRADTQYF.

V is TRBV10-3 and J is TRBJ2-5, with 8 bases aligning to TRBD2. The CDR3 sequence is 15 residues long. J gave up 4 bases and V 4 bases, and 8 bases lay outside the gene matches. Germline CDR1 and CDR2: ENHRY and SYGVKD. The CDR3 spells CAISGRGRRGETQYF. In nucleotides, the CDR3 is TGTGCCATCAGTGGGCGCGGGAGGCGTGGAGAGACCCAGTACTTC.